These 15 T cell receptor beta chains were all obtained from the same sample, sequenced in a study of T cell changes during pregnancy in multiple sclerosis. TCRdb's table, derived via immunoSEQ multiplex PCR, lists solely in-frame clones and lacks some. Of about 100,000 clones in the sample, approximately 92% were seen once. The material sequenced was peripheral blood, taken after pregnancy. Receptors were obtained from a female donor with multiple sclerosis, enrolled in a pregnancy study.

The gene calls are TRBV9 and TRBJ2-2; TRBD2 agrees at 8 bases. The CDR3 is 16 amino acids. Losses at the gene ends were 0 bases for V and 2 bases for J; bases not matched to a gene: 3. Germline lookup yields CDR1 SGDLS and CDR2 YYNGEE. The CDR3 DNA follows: TGTGCCAGCAGCGTAGAACTAGCGGTTAACACCGGGGAGCTGTTTTTT. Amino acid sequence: CASSVELAVNTGELFF. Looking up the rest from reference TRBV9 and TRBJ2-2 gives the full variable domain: DSGVTQTPKHLITATGQRVTLRCSPRSGDLSVYWYQQSLDQGLQFLIQYYNGEERAKGNILERFSAQQFPDLHSELNLSSLELGDSALYFCASSVELAVNTGELFFGEGSRLTVL.

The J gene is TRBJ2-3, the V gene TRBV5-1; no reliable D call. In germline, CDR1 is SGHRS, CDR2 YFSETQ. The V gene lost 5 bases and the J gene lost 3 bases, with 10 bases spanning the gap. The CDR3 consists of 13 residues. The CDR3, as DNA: TGCGCCAGCAGTTCGGTCGGGACAGATACGCAGTATTTT. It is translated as CASSSVGTDTQYF. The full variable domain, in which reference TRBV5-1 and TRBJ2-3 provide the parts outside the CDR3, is KAGVTQTPRYLIKTRGQQVTLSCSPISGHRSVSWYQQTPGQGLQFLFEYFSETQRNKGNFPGRFSGRQFSNSRSEMNVSTLELGDSALYLCASSSVGTDTQYFGPGTRLTVL.

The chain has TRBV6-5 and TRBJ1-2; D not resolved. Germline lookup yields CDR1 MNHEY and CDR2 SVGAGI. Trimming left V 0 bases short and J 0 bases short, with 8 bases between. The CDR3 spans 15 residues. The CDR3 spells CASSYSAATNYGYTF. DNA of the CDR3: TGTGCCAGCAGTTACTCGGCGGCTACTAACTATGGCTACACCTTC.

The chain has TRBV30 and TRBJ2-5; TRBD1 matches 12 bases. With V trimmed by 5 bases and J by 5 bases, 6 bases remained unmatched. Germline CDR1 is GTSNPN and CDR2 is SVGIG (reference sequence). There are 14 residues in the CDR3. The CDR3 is CAWGTGGQGETQYF. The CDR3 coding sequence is TGTGCCTGGGGGACAGGGGGCCAGGGGGAGACCCAGTACTTC.

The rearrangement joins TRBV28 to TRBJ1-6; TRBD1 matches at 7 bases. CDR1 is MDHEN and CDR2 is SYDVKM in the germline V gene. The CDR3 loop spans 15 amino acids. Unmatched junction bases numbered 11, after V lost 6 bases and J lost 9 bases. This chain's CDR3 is CASRGSTGKGSPLHF. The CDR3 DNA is TGTGCCAGCAGGGGATCGACAGGGAAAGGTTCACCCCTCCACTTT.

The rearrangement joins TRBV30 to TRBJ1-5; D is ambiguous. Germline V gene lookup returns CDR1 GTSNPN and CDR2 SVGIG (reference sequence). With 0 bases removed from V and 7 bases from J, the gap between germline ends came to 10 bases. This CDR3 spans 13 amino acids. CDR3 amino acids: CAWSVGSGQPQHF. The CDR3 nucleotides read TGTGCCTGGAGTGTCGGATCCGGGCAGCCCCAGCATTTT.

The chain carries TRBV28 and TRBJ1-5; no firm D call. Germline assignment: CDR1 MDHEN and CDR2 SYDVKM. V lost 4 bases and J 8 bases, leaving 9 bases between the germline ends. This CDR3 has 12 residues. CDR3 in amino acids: CASSSLKKPQHF. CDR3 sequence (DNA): TGTGCCAGCAGTTCTCTAAAGAAGCCCCAGCATTTT.

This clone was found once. This CDR3 is CASSSPGGSGRYEQYF. The CDR3 coding sequence is TGTGCCAGCAGTTCCCCCGGGGGGAGCGGGCGCTACGAGCAGTACTTC. The J gene is TRBJ2-7, the V gene TRBV28, with TRBD2 identical over 7 bases. CDR3 length: 16 residues. Per germline, CDR1 MDHEN and CDR2 SYDVKM. V lost 4 bases to trimming and J lost 3 bases; unmatched junction nucleotides: 12.

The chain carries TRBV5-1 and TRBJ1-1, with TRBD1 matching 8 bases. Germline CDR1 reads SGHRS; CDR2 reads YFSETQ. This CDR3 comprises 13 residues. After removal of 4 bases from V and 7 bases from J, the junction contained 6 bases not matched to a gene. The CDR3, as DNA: TGCGCCAGCAGCAGGGGACAGGCCCGTGAAGCTTTCTTT. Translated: CASSRGQAREAFF.

CDR3 residues: CASTLGTSGETQYF. DNA for the CDR3: TGTGCCAGCACCCTGGGGACTAGTGGAGAGACCCAGTACTTC. The chain uses TRBV5-8 and TRBJ2-5; TRBD2 agrees at 8 bases. J lost 4 bases, V lost 6 bases, and 8 bases had no gene match. Germline V gene data show CDR1 as SGHTS and CDR2 as YDEGEE. This CDR3 is 14 amino acids long.

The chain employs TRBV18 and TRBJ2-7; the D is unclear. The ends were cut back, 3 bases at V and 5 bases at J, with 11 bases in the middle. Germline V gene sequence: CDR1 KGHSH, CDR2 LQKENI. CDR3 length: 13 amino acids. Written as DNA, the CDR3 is TGTGCCAGCTCACCTCAGCGAACCGACGAGCAGTACTTC. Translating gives CASSPQRTDEQYF.

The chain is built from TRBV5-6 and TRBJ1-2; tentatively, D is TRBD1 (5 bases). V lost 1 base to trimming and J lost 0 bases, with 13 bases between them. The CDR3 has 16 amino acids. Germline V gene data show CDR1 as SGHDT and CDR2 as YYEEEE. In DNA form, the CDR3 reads TGTGCCAGCAGCTTGATTAGGGGCTCATCTAACTATGGCTACACCTTC. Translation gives CASSLIRGSSNYGYTF.

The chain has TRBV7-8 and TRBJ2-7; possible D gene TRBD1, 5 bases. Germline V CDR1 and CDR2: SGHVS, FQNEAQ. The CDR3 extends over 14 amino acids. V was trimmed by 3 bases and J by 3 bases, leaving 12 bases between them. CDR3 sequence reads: CASSFLQVGYEQYF. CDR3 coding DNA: TGTGCCAGCAGCTTCTTACAGGTGGGCTACGAGCAGTACTTC.

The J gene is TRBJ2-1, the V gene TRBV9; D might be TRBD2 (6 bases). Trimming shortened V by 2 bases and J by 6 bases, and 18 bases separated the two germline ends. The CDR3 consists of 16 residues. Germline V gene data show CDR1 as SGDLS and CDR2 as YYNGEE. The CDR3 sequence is CASSVGGTLPGNEQFF. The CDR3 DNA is TGTGCCAGCAGCGTGGGCGGGACCCTCCCGGGCAATGAGCAGTTCTTC.

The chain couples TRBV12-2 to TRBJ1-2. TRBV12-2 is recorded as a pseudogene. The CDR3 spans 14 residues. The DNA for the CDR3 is TGTGCAAGTCGCTTAACGGGGGGCCCCTATGGCTACACCTTC. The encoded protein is CASRLTGGPYGYTF.